This T cell receptor beta chain appears in the sequencing data of a study of tumor and adjacent non-tumor tissue in lung cancer. The length of the CDR3 is 13 residues. The V gene's germline CDR1 is DFQATT and CDR2 SNEGSKA (reference sequence). Regarding this clonotype: A much more abundant neighbour one base away suggests this may be a read error.

A modified ARM-PCR protocol with three rounds of nested PCR amplified TCRbeta. MiXCR was run by TCRdb on the multiplex PCR reads, yielding one entry per CDR3 protein. The sample yields over 130,000 distinct CDR3 sequences, around 67% seen once. RNA was extracted from bulk tissue without any cell sorting. This TCR derives from a man between 60 and 75 years old with small cell lung cancer. The genes are TRBV20-1 and TRBJ1-5; no reliable D call. Sequencing input: lung tumor tissue. The CDR3 region is CGARAQVNQPQHF. CDR3 DNA: TGCGGTGCTAGAGCCCAAGTGAATCAGCCCCAGCATTTT.